A single sample gave rise to the 17 T cell receptor beta chains below, sequenced in a study of prognosis after radiotherapy for stage I lung cancer. TCR beta CDR3 amplification from genomic DNA was performed by two-round multiplex PCR. First-round PCR employed TRBV- and TRBJ-specific primers for each gene. In TCRdb, the multiplex PCR reads were re-called with MiXCR into one record per CDR3 protein. The sample carries more than 30,000 distinct CDR3 sequences, over 40% recorded once. Sequenced here: PBMCs, sampled before or after stereotactic body radiation therapy (not recorded which). These receptors were taken from a donor aged 50 or older with non-small cell lung cancer.

On this clonotype: One base away lies a much larger clone, so this may be a sequencing read error. V and J are TRBV6-9 and TRBJ2-1; 14 positions agree with TRBD2. CDR1 and CDR2 from the germline V gene are MNHGY and SVAAGI. This CDR3 has 16 residues. Trimming cost V 4 bases and J 13 bases; bases outside gene matches: 12. CDR3 coding DNA: TGTGCCAGCAGTTGGGGACTAGCGGGAGTTCGTAGTGATCAGTTCTTC. Its translation: CASSWGLAGVRSDQFF.

The chain links TRBV6-2 or TRBV6-3 to TRBJ1-5; possible D gene TRBD1, 5 bases. Germline V gene sequence: CDR1 MNHEY, CDR2 SVGEGT. V lost 8 bases, J lost 0 bases, and 32 bases lay in between. The CDR3 sequence is 21 residues long. CDR3 DNA: TGTGCCAGCGCCCTGACCCCGGAAAGTGGGGGATACGGAGGTAGCAATCAGCCCCAGCATTTT. Translating it yields CASALTPESGGYGGSNQPQHF.

This clonotype was seen many times. This sequence joins TRBV5-1 and TRBJ2-7; possibly TRBD1 for D (6 bases). CDR3 length: 15 amino acids. Germline V gene lookup returns CDR1 SGHRS and CDR2 YFSETQ. V lost 3 bases and J lost 2, with 15 bases in between. This CDR3 is CASSWDTPVAYEQYF. As DNA, the CDR3 is TGCGCCAGCAGCTGGGACACCCCTGTGGCCTACGAGCAGTACTTC. Full variable domain (outside the CDR3, taken from reference TRBV5-1 and TRBJ2-7): KAGVTQTPRYLIKTRGQQVTLSCSPISGHRSVSWYQQTPGQGLQFLFEYFSETQRNKGNFPGRFSGRQFSNSRSEMNVSTLELGDSALYLCASSWDTPVAYEQYFGPGTRLTVT.

The sample holds many counts of this clonotype. V gene TRBV9 combines with J gene TRBJ2-2; D may be TRBD1 (6 bases). Trimming took 3 bases from V and 6 from J, leaving 15 bases between them. Germline V CDR1 and CDR2: SGDLS, YYNGEE. This CDR3 contains 15 residues. CDR3 residues: CASSGARGNPGELFF. The CDR3, as DNA: TGTGCCAGCAGCGGAGCCAGGGGTAACCCCGGGGAGCTGTTTTTT.

The chain combines TRBV5-1 with TRBJ2-3, with D possibly being TRBD1 or TRBD2 (6 bases each). The CDR3 contains 15 residues. Germline CDR1 is SGHRS and CDR2 is YFSETQ. Trimming removed 4 bases at V and 6 bases at J, with 18 bases between. The DNA for the CDR3 is TGCGCCAGCAGCAGGGACATGGGGACTCTGGATACGCAGTATTTT. This gives the protein CASSRDMGTLDTQYF.

This clonotype is a singleton in its sample. The CDR3 spells CASSPDMTGGGYTF. The CDR3 DNA sequence: TGTGCCAGCAGCCCGGACATGACAGGAGGTGGCTACACCTTC. The chain couples TRBV3-1 to TRBJ1-2; tentatively, D is TRBD1 (6 bases). The CDR3 runs 14 residues. Per the germline V gene, CDR1 is LGHDT and CDR2 is YNNKEL (reference sequence). The V and J ends lost 4 bases and 7 bases respectively, with 16 bases between them.

This clonotype was observed at least ten times. The chain is built from TRBV18 and TRBJ2-1; 11 bases agree with TRBD1. The germline gives CDR1 KGHSH, CDR2 LQKENI. The CDR3 loop spans 16 amino acids. After removal of 5 bases from V and 9 bases from J, the junction contained 12 bases not matched to a gene. In nucleotides, the CDR3 is TGTGCCAGCTCATCAAGGACAGGGGGCGTAAGCGGTGAGCAGTTCTTC. Translating it yields CASSSRTGGVSGEQFF.

Ten or more counts support this clonotype. The V call is TRBV28, the J call TRBJ2-7; D gene ambiguous. The CDR3 is made up of 14 amino acids. Germline loops: CDR1 MDHEN, CDR2 SYDVKM. The ends were cut back, 8 bases at V and 5 bases at J, with 19 bases in the middle. As DNA, the CDR3 is TGTGCCAGCGGTCCGGCAGCCCAGGACCACGAGCAGTACTTC. It encodes CASGPAAQDHEQYF. The full variable domain, in which reference TRBV28 and TRBJ2-7 provide the parts outside the CDR3, is DVKVTQSSRYLVKRTGEKVFLECVQDMDHENMFWYRQDPGLGLRLIYFSYDVKMKEKGDIPEGYSVSREKKERFSLILESASTNQTSMYLCASGPAAQDHEQYFGPGTRLTVT.

Of note for this clonotype: At one end, the junction sequence differs from germline, possibly due to a read error. The gene calls are TRBV6-2 or TRBV6-3 and TRBJ2-5; the D is unclear. Per germline, CDR1 MNHEY and CDR2 SVGEGT. CDR3 length equals 14 residues. Here the CDR3 reads CASSVQAQQDTHYF. The CDR3 nucleotides read TGTGCCAGCAGTGTCCAGGCTCAGCAAGATACCCATTACTTC.

This clonotype was detected ten times or more. The CDR3 reads CASSQDRLAGGAYNEQFF. The CDR3 DNA is TGTGCCAGCAGCCAAGATCGGTTAGCGGGGGGCGCATACAATGAGCAGTTCTTC. The chain carries TRBV4-2 and TRBJ2-1, with 10 bases lining up with TRBD2. CDR1 is LGHNA and CDR2 is YNFKEQ in the germline V gene. J was trimmed by 4 bases and V by 0 bases; bases with no gene match: 9. The CDR3 has 18 residues.

This clonotype has at least ten counts. V gene TRBV19 combines with J gene TRBJ2-7; maybe TRBD1 (6 bases). The CDR3 extends over 13 amino acids. CDR1 is LNHDA, CDR2 SQIVND, per germline (reference sequence). The V and J ends lost 1 base and 8 bases respectively, with 12 bases between them. CDR3 loop: CASSIGTVEKQYF. Written as DNA, the CDR3 is TGTGCCAGTAGTATAGGGACAGTGGAGAAGCAGTACTTC.

This clonotype was counted at least ten times. The genes are TRBV18 and TRBJ1-1; 9 bases are shared with TRBD1. Germline values: CDR1 KGHSH, CDR2 LQKENI. This CDR3 is 13 amino acids long. The junction had 7 bases not matched to a gene; V was cut back by 3 bases and J by 11 bases. The CDR3 nucleotides are TGTGCCAGCTCACCCAACAGGGGGCTGGCGGCTTTCTTT. This gives the protein CASSPNRGLAAFF.

The CDR3 is CASSLRQTSPLHF. Here the CDR3 DNA reads TGTGCCAGCAGTTTAAGGCAGACTTCACCCCTCCACTTT. The chain has TRBV12-3 or TRBV12-4 and TRBJ1-6; unclear D gene. The CDR3 runs to 13 residues. Trimming stripped 2 bases from V and 9 bases from J, with 8 bases between.

This clonotype was picked up many times. The genes are TRBV5-4 and TRBJ2-3, with 12 bases fitting TRBD2. The CDR3 totals 16 residues. The junction had 12 bases not matched to a gene; V was cut back by 2 bases and J by 11 bases. CDR1 is SGHNT, CDR2 YYREEE, per germline (reference sequence). The CDR3 protein is CASSFGTSGSRRVQYF. As DNA, the CDR3 is TGTGCCAGCAGCTTTGGGACTAGCGGGTCTAGGAGGGTGCAGTATTTT. Complete variable domain (other parts from reference TRBV5-4 and TRBJ2-3): ETGVTQSPTHLIKTRGQQVTLRCSSQSGHNTVSWYQQALGQGPQFIFQYYREEENGRGNFPPRFSGLQFPNYSSELNVNALELDDSALYLCASSFGTSGSRRVQYFGPGTRLTVL.

With regard to this clonotype: A junction boundary mismatches the germline segment, possibly from a read error. The chain combines TRBV7-6 with TRBJ2-5; TRBD2 aligns across 7 bases. The CDR3 runs 13 residues. CDR1 and CDR2 (germline): SGHVS, FNYEAQ. CDR3 sequence: CAGSGVAQETQYF. The CDR3 DNA follows: TGTGCCGGCAGCGGGGTGGCACAAGAGACACAGTACTTC.

This clonotype is labeled medium-sized. The chain is built from TRBV7-6 and TRBJ2-7, with TRBD1 identical over 7 bases. The V segment lost 4 bases and the J segment 2 bases; nucleotides outside the gene matches: 5. Per germline, CDR1 SGHVS and CDR2 FNYEAQ. This CDR3 is built from 14 residues. Written as DNA, the CDR3 is TGTGCCAGCAGCTCACCGGGACAGACCTACGAGCAGTACTTC. Translation: CASSSPGQTYEQYF.

This clonotype was counted at least ten times. The CDR3 nucleotides are TGTGCCAGCAACCCAATAGGGGTTTCACCCCTCCACTTT. This encodes CASNPIGVSPLHF. This chain joins TRBV7-8 and TRBJ1-6; D possibly corresponds to TRBD1 (5 bases). The CDR3 is 13 amino acids. Trimming took off 7 bases at V and 9 bases at J, with 13 bases between the two ends. In germline, CDR1 is SGHVS, CDR2 FQNEAQ.